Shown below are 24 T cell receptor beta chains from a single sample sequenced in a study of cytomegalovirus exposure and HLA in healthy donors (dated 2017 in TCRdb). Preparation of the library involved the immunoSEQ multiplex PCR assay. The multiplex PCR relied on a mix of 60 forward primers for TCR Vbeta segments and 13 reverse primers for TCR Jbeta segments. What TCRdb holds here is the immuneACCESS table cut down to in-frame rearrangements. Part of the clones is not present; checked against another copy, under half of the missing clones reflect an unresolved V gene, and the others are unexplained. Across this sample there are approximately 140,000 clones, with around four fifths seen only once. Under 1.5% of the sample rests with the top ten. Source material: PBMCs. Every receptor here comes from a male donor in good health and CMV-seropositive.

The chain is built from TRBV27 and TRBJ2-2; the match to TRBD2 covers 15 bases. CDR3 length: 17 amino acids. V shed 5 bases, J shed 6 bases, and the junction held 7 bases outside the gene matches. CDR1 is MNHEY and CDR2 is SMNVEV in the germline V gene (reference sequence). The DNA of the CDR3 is TGTGCCAGCAGTACCCTCGGACTAGCGGGAGGGCCCGGGGAGCTGTTTTTT. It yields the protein CASSTLGLAGGPGELFF.

The CDR3 spells CASSQALGQGPTDTQYF. In DNA, the CDR3 is TGTGCCAGCAGCCAAGCCCTCGGACAGGGACCCACAGATACGCAGTATTTT. This sequence joins TRBV14 and TRBJ2-3; 8 bases agree with TRBD1. Germline V lookup: CDR1 SGHDN, CDR2 FVKESK. V lost 1 base to trimming and J lost 2 bases; unmatched junction nucleotides: 8. The CDR3 has 17 amino acids.

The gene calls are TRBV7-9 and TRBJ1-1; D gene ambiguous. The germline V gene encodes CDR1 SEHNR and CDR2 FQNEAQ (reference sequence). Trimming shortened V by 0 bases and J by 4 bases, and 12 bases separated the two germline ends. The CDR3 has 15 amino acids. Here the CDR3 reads CASSLASLMSTEAFF. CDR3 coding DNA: TGTGCCAGCAGCTTAGCGAGTTTGATGAGCACTGAAGCTTTCTTT.

CDR3 sequence (DNA): TGTGCCAGCAGTCGAGGACTAGCGGGAGCTGTCGCCTACGAGCAGTACTTC. The encoded protein is CASSRGLAGAVAYEQYF. The V gene is TRBV28, the J gene TRBJ2-7; TRBD2 matches at 13 bases. CDR1 is MDHEN and CDR2 is SYDVKM in the germline V gene. V trimming: 5 bases; J trimming: 2 bases; junction bases outside the gene matches: 9. The CDR3 runs 17 residues.

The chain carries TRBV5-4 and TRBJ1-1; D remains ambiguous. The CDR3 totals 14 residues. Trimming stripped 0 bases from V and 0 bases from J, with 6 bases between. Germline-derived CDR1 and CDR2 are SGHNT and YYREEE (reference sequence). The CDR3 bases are TGTGCCAGCAGCTTGGGGGGAGTGAACACTGAAGCTTTCTTT. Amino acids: CASSLGGVNTEAFF.

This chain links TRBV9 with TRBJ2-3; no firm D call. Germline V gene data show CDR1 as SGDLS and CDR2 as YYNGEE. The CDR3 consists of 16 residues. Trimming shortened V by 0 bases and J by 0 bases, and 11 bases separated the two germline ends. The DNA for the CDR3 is TGTGCCAGCAGCGTAGGCCAAGCTCCTAGCACAGATACGCAGTATTTT. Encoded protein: CASSVGQAPSTDTQYF.

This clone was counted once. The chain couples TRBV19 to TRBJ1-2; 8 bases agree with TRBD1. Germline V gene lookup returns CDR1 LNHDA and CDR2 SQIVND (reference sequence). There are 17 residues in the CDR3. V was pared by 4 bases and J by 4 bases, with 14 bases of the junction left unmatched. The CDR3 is CASSTTSGTGDLYGYTF. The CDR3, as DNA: TGTGCCAGTAGTACAACATCCGGGACAGGAGATCTCTATGGCTACACCTTC.

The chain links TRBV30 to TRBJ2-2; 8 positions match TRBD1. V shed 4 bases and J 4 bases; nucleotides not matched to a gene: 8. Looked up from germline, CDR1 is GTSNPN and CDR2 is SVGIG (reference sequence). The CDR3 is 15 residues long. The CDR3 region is CAWTHRDRLTGELFF. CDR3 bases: TGTGCCTGGACACACCGGGACAGGCTCACCGGGGAGCTGTTTTTT.

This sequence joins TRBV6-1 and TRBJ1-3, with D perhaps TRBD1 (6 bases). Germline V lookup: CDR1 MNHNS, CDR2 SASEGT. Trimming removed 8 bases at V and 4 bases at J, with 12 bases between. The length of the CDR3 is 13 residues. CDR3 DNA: TGTGCCAGCTTCACAGGGCAGGGAAACACCATATATTTT. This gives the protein CASFTGQGNTIYF.

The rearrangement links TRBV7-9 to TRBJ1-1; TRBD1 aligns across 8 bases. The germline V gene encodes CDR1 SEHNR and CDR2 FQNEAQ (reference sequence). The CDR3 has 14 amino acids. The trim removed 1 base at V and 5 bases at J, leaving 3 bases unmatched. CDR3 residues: CASSLVQGATEAFF. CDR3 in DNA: TGTGCCAGCAGCTTAGTTCAGGGGGCGACTGAAGCTTTCTTT.

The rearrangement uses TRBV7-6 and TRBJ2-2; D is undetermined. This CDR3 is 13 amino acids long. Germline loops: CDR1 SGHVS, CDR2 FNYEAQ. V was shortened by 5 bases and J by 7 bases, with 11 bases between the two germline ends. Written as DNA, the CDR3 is TGTGCCAGCAGCCCCCGCGCCCTCGGGGAGCTGTTTTTT. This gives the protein CASSPRALGELFF.

The DNA of the CDR3 is TGTGCCAGCAGTACCGAACCAAACAGTAACTATGGCTACACCTTC. This codes for CASSTEPNSNYGYTF. The chain is built from TRBV6-6 and TRBJ1-2; D remains ambiguous. Trimming cost V 5 bases and J 1 base, with 14 bases left between them. The CDR3 has 15 residues. Germline V lookup: CDR1 MNHNY, CDR2 SVGAGI (reference sequence).

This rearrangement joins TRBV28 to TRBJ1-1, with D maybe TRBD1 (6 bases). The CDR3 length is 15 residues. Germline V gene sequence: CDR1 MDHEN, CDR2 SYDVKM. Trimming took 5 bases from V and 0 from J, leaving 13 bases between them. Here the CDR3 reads CASSTSDRLNTEAFF. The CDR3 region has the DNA TGTGCCAGCAGTACCTCCGACAGGTTGAACACTGAAGCTTTCTTT.

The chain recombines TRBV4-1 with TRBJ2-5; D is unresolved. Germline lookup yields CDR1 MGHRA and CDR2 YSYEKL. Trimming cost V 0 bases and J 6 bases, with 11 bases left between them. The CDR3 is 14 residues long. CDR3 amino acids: CASSQDELVKTQYF. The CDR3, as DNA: TGCGCCAGCAGCCAAGATGAGCTAGTCAAGACCCAGTACTTC.

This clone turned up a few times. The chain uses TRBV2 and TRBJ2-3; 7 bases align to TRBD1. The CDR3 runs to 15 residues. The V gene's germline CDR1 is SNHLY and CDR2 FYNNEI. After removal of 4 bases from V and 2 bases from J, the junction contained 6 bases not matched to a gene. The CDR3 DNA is TGTGCCAGCAGTGCCGGGACAGCCCCCACAGATACGCAGTATTTT. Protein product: CASSAGTAPTDTQYF.

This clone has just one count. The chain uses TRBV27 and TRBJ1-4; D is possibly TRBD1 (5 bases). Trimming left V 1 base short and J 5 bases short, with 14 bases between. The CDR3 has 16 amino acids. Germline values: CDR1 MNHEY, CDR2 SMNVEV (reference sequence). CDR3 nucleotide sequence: TGTGCCAGCAGTTTATACAGGCAGGCTAAGAATGAAAAACTGTTTTTT. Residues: CASSLYRQAKNEKLFF.

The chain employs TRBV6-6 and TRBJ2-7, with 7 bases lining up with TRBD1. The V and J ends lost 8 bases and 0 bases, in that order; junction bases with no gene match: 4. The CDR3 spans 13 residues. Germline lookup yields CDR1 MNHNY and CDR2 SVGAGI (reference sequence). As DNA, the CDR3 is TGTGCCAGCTTGGGACAGCGCTCCTACGAGCAGTACTTC. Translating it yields CASLGQRSYEQYF.

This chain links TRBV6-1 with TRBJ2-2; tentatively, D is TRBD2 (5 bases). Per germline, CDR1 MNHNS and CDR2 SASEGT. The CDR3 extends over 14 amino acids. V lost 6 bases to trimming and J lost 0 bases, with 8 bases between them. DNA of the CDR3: TGTGCCAGCAGGAGACTATCGAACACCGGGGAGCTGTTTTTT. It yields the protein CASRRLSNTGELFF.

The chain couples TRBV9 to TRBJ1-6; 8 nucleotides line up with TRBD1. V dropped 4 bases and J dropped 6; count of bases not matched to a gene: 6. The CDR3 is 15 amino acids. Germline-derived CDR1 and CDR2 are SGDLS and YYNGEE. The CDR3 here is CASSMSGTGNSPLHF. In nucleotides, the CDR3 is TGTGCCAGCAGCATGTCCGGGACAGGTAATTCACCCCTCCACTTT.

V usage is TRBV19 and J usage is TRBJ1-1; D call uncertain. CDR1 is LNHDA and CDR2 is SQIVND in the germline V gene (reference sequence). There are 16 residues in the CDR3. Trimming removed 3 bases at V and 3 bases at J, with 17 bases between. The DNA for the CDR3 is TGTGCCAGTAGTATGTCTCGCTCAACAAGCGACACTGAAGCTTTCTTT. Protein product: CASSMSRSTSDTEAFF.

CDR3 DNA: TGTGCCAGCAGTAGGGACAGCCAGCAAGAGACCCAGTACTTC. This encodes CASSRDSQQETQYF. The chain employs TRBV28 and TRBJ2-5; TRBD1 aligns across 7 bases. V shed 5 bases and J 2 bases; nucleotides not matched to a gene: 5. CDR3 length equals 14 residues. Germline V gene data show CDR1 as MDHEN and CDR2 as SYDVKM. The full variable domain, with the rest looked up from reference TRBV28 and TRBJ2-5, is DVKVTQSSRYLVKRTGEKVFLECVQDMDHENMFWYRQDPGLGLRLIYFSYDVKMKEKGDIPEGYSVSREKKERFSLILESASTNQTSMYLCASSRDSQQETQYFGPGTRLLVL.

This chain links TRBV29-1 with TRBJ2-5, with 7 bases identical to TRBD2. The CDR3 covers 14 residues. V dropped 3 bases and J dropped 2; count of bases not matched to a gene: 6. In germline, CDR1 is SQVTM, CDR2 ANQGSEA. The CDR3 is CSVDQAGVQETQYF. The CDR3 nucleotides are TGCAGCGTTGATCAGGCGGGGGTTCAAGAGACCCAGTACTTC.

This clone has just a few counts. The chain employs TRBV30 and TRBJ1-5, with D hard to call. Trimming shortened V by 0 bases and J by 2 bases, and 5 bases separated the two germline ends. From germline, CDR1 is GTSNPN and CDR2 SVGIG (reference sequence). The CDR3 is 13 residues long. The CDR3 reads CAWSVFGNQPQHF. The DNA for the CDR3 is TGTGCCTGGAGTGTCTTCGGCAATCAGCCCCAGCATTTT.

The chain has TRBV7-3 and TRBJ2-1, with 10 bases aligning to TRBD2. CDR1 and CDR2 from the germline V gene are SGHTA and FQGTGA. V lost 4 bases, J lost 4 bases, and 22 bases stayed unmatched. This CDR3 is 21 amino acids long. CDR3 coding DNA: TGTGCCAGCAGCTCAAGGGGGTCTAGCGGGGGCCCCAAATATAAGTACAATGAGCAGTTCTTC. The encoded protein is CASSSRGSSGGPKYKYNEQFF.